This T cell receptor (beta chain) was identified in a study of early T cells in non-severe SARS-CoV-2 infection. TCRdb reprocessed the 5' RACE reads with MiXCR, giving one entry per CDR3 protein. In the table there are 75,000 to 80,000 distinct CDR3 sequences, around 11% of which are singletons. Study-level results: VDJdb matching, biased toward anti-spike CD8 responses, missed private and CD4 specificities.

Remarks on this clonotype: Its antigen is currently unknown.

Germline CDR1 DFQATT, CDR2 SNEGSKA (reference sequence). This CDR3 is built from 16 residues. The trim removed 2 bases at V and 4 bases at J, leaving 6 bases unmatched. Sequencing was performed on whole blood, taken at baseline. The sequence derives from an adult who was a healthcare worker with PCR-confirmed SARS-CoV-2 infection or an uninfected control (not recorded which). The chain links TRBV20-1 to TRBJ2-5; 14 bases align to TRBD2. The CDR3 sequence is CSARRGTSGGGETQYF. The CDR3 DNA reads TGCAGTGCTAGAAGAGGGACTAGCGGGGGCGGAGAGACCCAGTACTTC.